This T cell receptor (beta chain) was sequenced for a study of OX40 agonist ivuxolimab in advanced cancers. General study results and limits: At doses 0.1 to 3.0 mg/kg, CD4+ and CD8+ clones expanded.

Measured with immunoSEQ multiplex PCR; TCRdb has only the in-frame clones, and not every one. The sample has around 70,000 clones, around 86% seen once. This clone occurred a few times. Its antigen is not known. Looked up from germline, CDR1 is LNHDA and CDR2 is SQIVND (reference sequence). Deletions cut 3 bases from V and 1 base from J, with 10 bases between. The CDR3 is 16 amino acids. This sequence joins TRBV19 and TRBJ2-6, with D unclear. This specimen consisted of CD4+ or CD8+ T cells sorted from blood, obtained in a trial of the OX40 agonist ivuxolimab. The receptor was isolated from an adult with an advanced solid tumor such as melanoma, head and neck, liver or kidney cancer. The CDR3 DNA sequence: TGTGCCAGTAGTATCGTCGGAGCTTCTGGGGCCAACGTCCTGACTTTC. Its translation: CASSIVGASGANVLTF.